This T cell receptor (beta chain) appears in the sequencing data of a study of blood T cell repertoires in COVID-19. The junction had 8 bases not matched to a gene; V was cut back by 3 bases and J by 7 bases. Germline lookup yields CDR1 GTSNPN and CDR2 SVGIG (reference sequence). This CDR3 has 14 residues. TCRdb keeps only in-frame clones here, not all; method: immunoSEQ multiplex PCR. This sample has some 350,000 clones; around nine tenths occur once, and the top ten carry about 7.3%. The V gene is TRBV30, the J gene TRBJ1-3; the match to TRBD1 covers 8 bases. The TCR was taken from a woman aged 65 to 85 with COVID-19, enrolled during active disease. The specimen sequenced was peripheral blood. Here the CDR3 reads CAWRSQGALNTIYF. CDR3 in DNA: TGTGCCTGGAGGTCCCAGGGGGCATTGAACACCATATATTTT. Complete variable domain (other parts from reference TRBV30 and TRBJ1-3): SQTIHQWPATLVQPVGSPLSLECTVEGTSNPNLYWYRQAAGRGLQLLFYSVGIGQISSEVPQNLSASRPQDRQFILSSKKLLLSDSGFYLCAWRSQGALNTIYFGEGSWLTVV.